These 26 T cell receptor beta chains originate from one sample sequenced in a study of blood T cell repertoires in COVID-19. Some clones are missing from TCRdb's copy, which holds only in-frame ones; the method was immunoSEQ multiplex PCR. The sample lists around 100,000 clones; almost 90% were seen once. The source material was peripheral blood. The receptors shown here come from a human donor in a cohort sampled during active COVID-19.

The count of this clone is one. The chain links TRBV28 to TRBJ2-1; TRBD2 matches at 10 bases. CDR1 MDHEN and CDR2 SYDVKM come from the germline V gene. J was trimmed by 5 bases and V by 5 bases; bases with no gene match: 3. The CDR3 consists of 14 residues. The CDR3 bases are TGTGCCAGCAGTGGAGCGGGAGGGAACAATGAGCAGTTCTTC. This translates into CASSGAGGNNEQFF.

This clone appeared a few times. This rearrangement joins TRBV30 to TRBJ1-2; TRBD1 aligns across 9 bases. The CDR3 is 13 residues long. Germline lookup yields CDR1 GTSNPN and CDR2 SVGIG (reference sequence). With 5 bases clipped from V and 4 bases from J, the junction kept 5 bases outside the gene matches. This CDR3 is CAWGQGFSYGYTF. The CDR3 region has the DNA TGTGCCTGGGGACAGGGGTTTAGCTATGGCTACACCTTC.

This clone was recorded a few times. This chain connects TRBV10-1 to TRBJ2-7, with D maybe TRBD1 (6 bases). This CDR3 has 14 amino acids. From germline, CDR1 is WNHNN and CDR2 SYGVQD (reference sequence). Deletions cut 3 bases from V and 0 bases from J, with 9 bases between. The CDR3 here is CASSEGGSSYEQYF. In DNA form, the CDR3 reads TGCGCCAGCAGTGAAGGGGGAAGCTCCTACGAGCAGTACTTC.

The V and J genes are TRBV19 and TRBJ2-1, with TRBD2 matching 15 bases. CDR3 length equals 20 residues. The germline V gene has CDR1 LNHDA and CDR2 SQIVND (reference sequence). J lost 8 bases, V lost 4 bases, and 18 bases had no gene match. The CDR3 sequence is CASSTEGTSGRPKVPDEQFF. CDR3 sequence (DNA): TGTGCCAGTAGTACGGAGGGGACTAGCGGGAGGCCTAAGGTGCCAGATGAGCAGTTCTTC. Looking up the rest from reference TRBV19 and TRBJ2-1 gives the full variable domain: DGGITQSPKYLFRKEGQNVTLSCEQNLNHDAMYWYRQDPGQGLRLIYYSQIVNDFQKGDIAEGYSVSREKKESFPLTVTSAQKNPTAFYLCASSTEGTSGRPKVPDEQFFGPGTRLTVL.

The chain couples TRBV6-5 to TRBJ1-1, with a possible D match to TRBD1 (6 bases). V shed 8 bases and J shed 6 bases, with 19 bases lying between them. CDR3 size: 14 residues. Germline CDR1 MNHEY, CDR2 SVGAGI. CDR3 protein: CASGYSGAKAEAFF. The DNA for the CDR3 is TGTGCCAGCGGCTACTCAGGGGCTAAGGCTGAAGCTTTCTTT.

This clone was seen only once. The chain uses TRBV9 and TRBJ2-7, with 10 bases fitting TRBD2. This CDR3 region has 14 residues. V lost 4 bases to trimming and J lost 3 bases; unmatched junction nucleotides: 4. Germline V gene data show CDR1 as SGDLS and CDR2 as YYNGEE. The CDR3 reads CASSPGTSDYEQYF. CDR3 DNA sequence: TGTGCCAGCAGCCCCGGGACTAGCGACTACGAGCAGTACTTC.

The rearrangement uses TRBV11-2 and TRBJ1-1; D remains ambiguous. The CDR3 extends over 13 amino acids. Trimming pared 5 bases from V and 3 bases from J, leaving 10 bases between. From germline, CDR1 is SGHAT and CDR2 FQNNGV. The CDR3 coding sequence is TGTGCCAGCAGCCCCCCAGTCCACACTGAAGCTTTCTTT. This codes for CASSPPVHTEAFF.

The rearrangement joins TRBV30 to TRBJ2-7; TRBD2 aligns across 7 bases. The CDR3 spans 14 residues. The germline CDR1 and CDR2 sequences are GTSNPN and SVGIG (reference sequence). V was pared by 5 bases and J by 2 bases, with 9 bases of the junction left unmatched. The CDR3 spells CAWSPDAGAYEQYF. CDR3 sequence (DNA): TGTGCCTGGTCTCCCGATGCGGGGGCCTACGAGCAGTACTTC.

Here the CDR3 DNA reads TGTGCCAGCAGCCAACAGGGGCGGGCATGGGTGACAGATACGCAGTATTTT. This codes for CASSQQGRAWVTDTQYF. The chain is built from TRBV14 and TRBJ2-3; D is perhaps TRBD1 (6 bases). The CDR3 is 17 amino acids. Germline CDR1 and CDR2: SGHDN and FVKESK. The V gene lost 2 bases and the J gene lost 3 bases, with 18 bases spanning the gap.

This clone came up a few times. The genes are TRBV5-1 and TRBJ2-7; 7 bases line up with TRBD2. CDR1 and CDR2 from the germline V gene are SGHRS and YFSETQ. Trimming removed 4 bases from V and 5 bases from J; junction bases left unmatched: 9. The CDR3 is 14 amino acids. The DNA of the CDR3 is TGCGCCAGCAGCGTGACTAGCTCTGTCGACGAGCAGTACTTC. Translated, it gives CASSVTSSVDEQYF.

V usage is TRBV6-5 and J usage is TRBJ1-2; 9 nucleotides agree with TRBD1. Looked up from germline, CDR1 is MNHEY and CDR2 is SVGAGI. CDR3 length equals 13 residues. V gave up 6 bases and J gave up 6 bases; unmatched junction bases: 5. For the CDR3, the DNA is TGTGCCAGCAGCCGACAGGGGGATGATGGCTACACCTTC. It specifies CASSRQGDDGYTF.

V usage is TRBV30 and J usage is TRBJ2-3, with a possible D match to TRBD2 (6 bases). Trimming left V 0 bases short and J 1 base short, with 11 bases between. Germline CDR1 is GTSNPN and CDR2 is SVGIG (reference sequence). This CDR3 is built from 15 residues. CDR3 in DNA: TGTGCCTGGAGTGTAGGGACTCTCGGCACAGATACGCAGTATTTT. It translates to CAWSVGTLGTDTQYF.

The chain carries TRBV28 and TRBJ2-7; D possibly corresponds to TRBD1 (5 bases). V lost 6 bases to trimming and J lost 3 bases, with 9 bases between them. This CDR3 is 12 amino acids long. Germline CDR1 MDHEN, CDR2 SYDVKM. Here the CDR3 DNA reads TGTGCCAGCAGCCGAGGACACTACGAGCAGTACTTC. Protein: CASSRGHYEQYF.

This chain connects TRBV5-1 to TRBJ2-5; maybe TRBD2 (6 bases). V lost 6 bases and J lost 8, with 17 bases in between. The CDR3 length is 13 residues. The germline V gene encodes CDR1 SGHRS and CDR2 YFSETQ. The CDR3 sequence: CASNPGWEETQYF. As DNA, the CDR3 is TGCGCCAGCAACCCGGGGTGGGAGGAAACCCAGTACTTC. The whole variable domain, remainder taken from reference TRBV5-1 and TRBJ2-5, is KAGVTQTPRYLIKTRGQQVTLSCSPISGHRSVSWYQQTPGQGLQFLFEYFSETQRNKGNFPGRFSGRQFSNSRSEMNVSTLELGDSALYLCASNPGWEETQYFGPGTRLLVL.

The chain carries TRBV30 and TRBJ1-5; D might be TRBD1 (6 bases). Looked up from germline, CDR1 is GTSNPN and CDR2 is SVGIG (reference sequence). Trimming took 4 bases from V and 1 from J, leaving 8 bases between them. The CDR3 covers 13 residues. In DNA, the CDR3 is TGTGCCTGGACCGGACAGAGCAATCAGCCCCAGCATTTT. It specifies CAWTGQSNQPQHF.

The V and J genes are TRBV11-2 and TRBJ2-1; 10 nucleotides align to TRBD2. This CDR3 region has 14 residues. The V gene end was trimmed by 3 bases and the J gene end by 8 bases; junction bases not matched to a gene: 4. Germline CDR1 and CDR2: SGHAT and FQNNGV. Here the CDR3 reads CASSLASGSYEQFF. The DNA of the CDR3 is TGTGCCAGCAGCTTGGCTAGCGGGAGCTATGAGCAGTTCTTC.

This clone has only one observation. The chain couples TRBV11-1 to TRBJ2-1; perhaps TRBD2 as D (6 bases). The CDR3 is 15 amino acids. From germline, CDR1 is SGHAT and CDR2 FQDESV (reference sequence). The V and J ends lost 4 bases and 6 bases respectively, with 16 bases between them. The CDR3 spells CASSSEGRLVNEQFF. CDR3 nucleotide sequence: TGTGCCAGCAGCTCGGAGGGGAGGTTGGTCAATGAGCAGTTCTTC.

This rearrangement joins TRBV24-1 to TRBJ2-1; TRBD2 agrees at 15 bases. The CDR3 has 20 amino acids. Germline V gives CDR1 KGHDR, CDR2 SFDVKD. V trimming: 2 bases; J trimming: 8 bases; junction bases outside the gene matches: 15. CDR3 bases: TGTGCCACCAGTGATTCCCGAGATTGGACTAGCGGGAGGGCCCGGGATGAGCAGTTCTTC. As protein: CATSDSRDWTSGRARDEQFF.

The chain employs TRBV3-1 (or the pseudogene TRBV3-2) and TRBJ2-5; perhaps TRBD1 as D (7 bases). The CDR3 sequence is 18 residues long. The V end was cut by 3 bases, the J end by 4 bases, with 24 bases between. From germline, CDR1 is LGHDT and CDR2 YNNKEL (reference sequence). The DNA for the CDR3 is TGTGCCAGCAGCCACGGACCTGGGGTAGCGGACAGGCGAGAGACCCAGTACTTC. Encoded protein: CASSHGPGVADRRETQYF.

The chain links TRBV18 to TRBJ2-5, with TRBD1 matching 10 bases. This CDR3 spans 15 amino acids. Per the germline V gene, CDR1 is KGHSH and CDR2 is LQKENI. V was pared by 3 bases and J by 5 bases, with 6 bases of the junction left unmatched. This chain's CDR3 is CASSPRQGAYETQYF. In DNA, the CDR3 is TGTGCCAGCTCACCGCGACAGGGGGCATATGAGACCCAGTACTTC.

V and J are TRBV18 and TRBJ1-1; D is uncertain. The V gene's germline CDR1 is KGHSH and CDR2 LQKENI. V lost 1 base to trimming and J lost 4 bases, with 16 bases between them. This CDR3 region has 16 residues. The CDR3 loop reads CASSPRWEVGSTEAFF. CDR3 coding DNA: TGTGCCAGCTCACCACGTTGGGAGGTTGGTAGCACTGAAGCTTTCTTT.

DNA of the CDR3: TGTGCCACCAGTGATTTGAACTCCCGCACAGATACGCAGTATTTT. The encoded protein is CATSDLNSRTDTQYF. The rearrangement uses TRBV24-1 and TRBJ2-3, with D uncertain. The CDR3 covers 15 residues. V lost 0 bases to trimming and J lost 1 base, with 7 bases between them. Germline V gene data show CDR1 as KGHDR and CDR2 as SFDVKD.

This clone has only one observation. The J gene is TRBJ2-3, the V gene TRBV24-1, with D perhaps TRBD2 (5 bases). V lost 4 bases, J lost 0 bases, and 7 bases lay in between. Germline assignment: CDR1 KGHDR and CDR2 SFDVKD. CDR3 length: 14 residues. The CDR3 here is CATSDRTSTDTQYF. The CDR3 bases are TGTGCCACCAGTGACAGGACTAGCACAGATACGCAGTATTTT.

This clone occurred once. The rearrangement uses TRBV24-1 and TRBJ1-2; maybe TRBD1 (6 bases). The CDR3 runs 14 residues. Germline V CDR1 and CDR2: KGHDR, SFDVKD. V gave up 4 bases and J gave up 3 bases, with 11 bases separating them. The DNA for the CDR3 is TGTGCCACCAGTGAGAGGGGGTGGGACTATGGCTACACCTTC. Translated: CATSERGWDYGYTF.

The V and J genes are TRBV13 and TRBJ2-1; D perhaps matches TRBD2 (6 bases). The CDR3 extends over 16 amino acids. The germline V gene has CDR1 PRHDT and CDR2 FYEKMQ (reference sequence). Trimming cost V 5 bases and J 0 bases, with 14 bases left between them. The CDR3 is CASSPRIAASYNEQFF. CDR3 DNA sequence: TGTGCCAGCAGCCCTCGTATAGCGGCCTCCTACAATGAGCAGTTCTTC. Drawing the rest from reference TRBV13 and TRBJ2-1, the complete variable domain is AAGVIQSPRHLIKEKRETATLKCYPIPRHDTVYWYQQGPGQDPQFLISFYEKMQSDKGSIPDRFSAQQFSDYHSELNMSSLELGDSALYFCASSPRIAASYNEQFFGPGTRLTVL.

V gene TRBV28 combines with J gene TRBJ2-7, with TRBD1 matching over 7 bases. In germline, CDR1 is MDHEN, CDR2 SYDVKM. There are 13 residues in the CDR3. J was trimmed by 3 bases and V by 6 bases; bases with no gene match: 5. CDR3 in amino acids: CASSRQGLYEQYF. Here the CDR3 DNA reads TGTGCCAGCAGCCGACAGGGTCTCTACGAGCAGTACTTC.